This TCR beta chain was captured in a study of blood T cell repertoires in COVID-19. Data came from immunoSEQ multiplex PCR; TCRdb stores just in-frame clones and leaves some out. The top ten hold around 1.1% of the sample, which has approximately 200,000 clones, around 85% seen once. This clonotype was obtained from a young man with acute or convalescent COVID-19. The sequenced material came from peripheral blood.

As DNA, the CDR3 is TGTGCCACCAGTGAGAGGGGACAAGGGGACGGGACCCAGTACTTC. Translating gives CATSERGQGDGTQYF. This chain uses TRBV24-1 with TRBJ2-5, with D possibly TRBD1 on 6 matching bases. Germline V lookup: CDR1 KGHDR, CDR2 SFDVKD. V dropped 4 bases and J dropped 7 bases, with 18 bases sitting between them. The CDR3 loop spans 15 amino acids.